Each of the 24 T cell receptor beta chains below was sequenced from the same sample in a study of T cells in Graves' hyperthyroidism and ophthalmopathy. Regions amplified from RNA transcripts were the TCR beta CDR3 regions. Initially, a first-round RT-PCR of the TCR CDR3 employed the HTBI primer set. MiXCR was run by TCRdb on the multiplex PCR reads, yielding one entry per CDR3 protein. The data show 500,000 or so distinct CDR3 sequences, approximately 17% seen once. What was sequenced was blood. The receptor source for this set is a young woman with Graves' ophthalmopathy.

This clonotype appeared many times. V gene TRBV6-2 or TRBV6-3 combines with J gene TRBJ2-1; 7 nucleotides line up with TRBD2. Trimming at V came to 5 bases and at J to 4 bases, leaving 5 bases not matched to a gene. From germline, CDR1 is MNHEY and CDR2 SVGEGT. CDR3 length equals 14 residues. The chain's CDR3 is CASSMAGEYNEQFF. As DNA, the CDR3 is TGTGCCAGCAGTATGGCGGGGGAATACAATGAGCAGTTCTTC.

The chain carries TRBV27 and TRBJ2-6; 7 nucleotides align to TRBD1. V was clipped by 3 bases and J by 4 bases; unmatched bases: 12. The CDR3 covers 18 residues. Germline lookup yields CDR1 MNHEY and CDR2 SMNVEV (reference sequence). CDR3 coding DNA: TGTGCCAGCAGTTTCGGCAGGGGGTTGGCGGCGGGGGCCAACGTCCTGACTTTC. Translating it yields CASSFGRGLAAGANVLTF.

In this sample, this clonotype turned up a few times. V is TRBV29-1 and J is TRBJ2-2, with no clear D. Germline CDR1 SQVTM, CDR2 ANQGSEA. This CDR3 region has 13 residues. Trimming pared 6 bases from V and 8 bases from J, leaving 16 bases between. This chain's CDR3 is CSVLAWGSGELFF. In DNA form, the CDR3 reads TGCAGCGTCCTTGCCTGGGGATCTGGGGAGCTGTTTTTT.

The sample holds many counts of this clonotype. The CDR3 is CASSEIGTGGHEQYF. Here the CDR3 DNA reads TGTGCCAGCAGTGAAATTGGGACAGGGGGACACGAGCAGTACTTC. The chain links TRBV2 to TRBJ2-7; 11 positions match TRBD1. This CDR3 region has 15 residues. After removal of 2 bases from V and 5 bases from J, the junction contained 5 bases not matched to a gene. Germline loops: CDR1 SNHLY, CDR2 FYNNEI.

This clonotype showed up just a few times. The V gene is TRBV7-9, the J gene TRBJ2-2; 8 bases fit TRBD1. The V segment lost 7 bases and the J segment 5 bases; nucleotides outside the gene matches: 12. This CDR3 is built from 16 residues. Per the germline V gene, CDR1 is SEHNR and CDR2 is FQNEAQ (reference sequence). The CDR3 DNA sequence: TGTGCCAGCAACGACCCGGACAGGGAGAGAACCGGGGAGCTGTTTTTT. Amino acids: CASNDPDRERTGELFF.

This clonotype was counted at least ten times. This chain uses TRBV27 with TRBJ2-5, with 9 bases identical to TRBD1. Per the germline V gene, CDR1 is MNHEY and CDR2 is SMNVEV (reference sequence). The CDR3 consists of 16 residues. The trim removed 5 bases at V and 5 bases at J, leaving 12 bases unmatched. The chain's CDR3 is CASSEGQGRRGETQYF. The CDR3 DNA follows: TGTGCCAGCAGTGAGGGACAGGGAAGGCGAGGGGAGACCCAGTACTTC.

This clonotype has ten or more counts. CDR3 in amino acids: CAWSPRESYEQYF. The CDR3 coding sequence is TGTGCCTGGAGTCCCAGGGAGTCTTACGAGCAGTACTTC. The chain links TRBV30 to TRBJ2-7; D could derive from TRBD1 or TRBD2 (5 bases each). CDR1 and CDR2 (germline): GTSNPN, SVGIG (reference sequence). This CDR3 contains 13 residues. V lost 2 bases and J 4 bases, leaving 12 bases between the germline ends.

This clonotype was counted between two and nine times. The V call is TRBV13, the J call TRBJ2-5, with TRBD2 as a possible D gene (6 bases). The CDR3 totals 13 residues. Trimming stripped 5 bases from V and 5 bases from J, with 12 bases between. CDR1 and CDR2 (germline): PRHDT, FYEKMQ (reference sequence). The CDR3 loop is CASSGGARETQYF. DNA of the CDR3: TGTGCCAGCAGCGGAGGGGCTCGTGAGACCCAGTACTTC.

In its sample, this clonotype was seen many times. The chain carries TRBV12-3 or TRBV12-4 and TRBJ2-2; D might be TRBD1 (5 bases). This CDR3 is 13 amino acids long. Deletions cut 6 bases from V and 4 bases from J, with 9 bases between. The CDR3: CASSRARTGELFF. The CDR3 nucleotides read TGTGCCAGCAGCAGGGCGCGCACCGGGGAGCTGTTTTTT.

This clonotype was seen many times. This chain connects TRBV18 to TRBJ2-1, with D perhaps TRBD2 (5 bases). V was cut by 3 bases and J by 4 bases, with 10 bases left in between. The CDR3 consists of 14 residues. Germline CDR1 is KGHSH and CDR2 is LQKENI. CDR3 protein: CASSPNPGYNEQFF. The CDR3, as DNA: TGTGCCAGCTCACCTAATCCGGGATACAATGAGCAGTTCTTC.

A remark on this clonotype: A read error may be the cause here, since a much bigger clone is one base away. The chain combines TRBV6-1 with TRBJ2-1; D assignment may be TRBD1 or TRBD2 (6 bases each). Trimming pared 4 bases from V and 6 bases from J, leaving 10 bases between. The CDR3 covers 13 residues. Germline V gives CDR1 MNHNS, CDR2 SASEGT. CDR3 sequence (DNA): TGTGCCAGCAGTGCGGGGGCGAGCAATGAGCAGTTCTTC. Translation gives CASSAGASNEQFF.

This clonotype was counted only a few times. The chain combines TRBV20-1 with TRBJ2-2; D perhaps matches TRBD2 (6 bases). V lost 5 bases and J 5 bases, leaving 15 bases between the germline ends. The germline V gene encodes CDR1 DFQATT and CDR2 SNEGSKA (reference sequence). This CDR3 spans 14 amino acids. Here the CDR3 DNA reads TGCAGTGCTCGGGGGAGAGGGGCTACCGGGGAGCTGTTTTTT. This encodes CSARGRGATGELFF.

This clonotype was detected ten times or more. The rearrangement uses TRBV2 and TRBJ1-2; D perhaps matches TRBD1 (5 bases). Germline V CDR1 and CDR2: SNHLY, FYNNEI. CDR3 length equals 14 residues. The V gene lost 7 bases and the J gene lost 3 bases, with 15 bases spanning the gap. The CDR3 DNA is TGTGCCAGCAACGCTCTCAGGGAGGACTATGGCTACACCTTC. It encodes CASNALREDYGYTF.

This clonotype has only a few counts. The chain joins TRBV28 to TRBJ1-3, with a weak D call TRBD1 (6 bases). Germline V gene lookup returns CDR1 MDHEN and CDR2 SYDVKM. The CDR3 spans 16 residues. V lost 3 bases, J lost 0 bases, and 12 bases lay in between. The CDR3 protein is CASSFPTGSSGNTIYF. The CDR3 region has the DNA TGTGCCAGCAGTTTTCCAACAGGGAGCTCTGGAAACACCATATATTTT.

The V call is TRBV20-1, the J call TRBJ1-2, with TRBD1 matching over 10 bases. The CDR3 spans 15 residues. Germline CDR1 reads DFQATT; CDR2 reads SNEGSKA (reference sequence). V lost 4 bases to trimming and J lost 1 base; unmatched junction nucleotides: 6. CDR3 DNA sequence: TGCAGTGCTACCGGGACAGGGGATATTAACTATGGCTACACCTTC. This codes for CSATGTGDINYGYTF.

This clonotype appeared a single time. The CDR3 DNA sequence: TGTGCCAGTAGTTTTGGGGAGCCTGGGACCGGGGAGCTGTTTTTT. Translating it yields CASSFGEPGTGELFF. This chain links TRBV19 with TRBJ2-2, with a possible D match to TRBD2 (5 bases). Deletions cut 5 bases from V and 5 bases from J, with 15 bases between. The CDR3 length is 15 residues. The germline CDR1 and CDR2 sequences are LNHDA and SQIVND (reference sequence). Complete variable domain (other parts from reference TRBV19 and TRBJ2-2): DGGITQSPKYLFRKEGQNVTLSCEQNLNHDAMYWYRQDPGQGLRLIYYSQIVNDFQKGDIAEGYSVSREKKESFPLTVTSAQKNPTAFYLCASSFGEPGTGELFFGEGSRLTVL.

The J gene is TRBJ2-1, the V gene TRBV28, with D possibly being TRBD2 (5 bases). Germline values: CDR1 MDHEN, CDR2 SYDVKM. With 6 bases removed from V and 3 bases from J, the gap between germline ends came to 18 bases. The CDR3 consists of 16 residues. The CDR3 DNA is TGTGCCAGCAGCCCCAGCGGAACAGTCGACTACAATGAGCAGTTCTTC. This translates into CASSPSGTVDYNEQFF. Drawing the rest from reference TRBV28 and TRBJ2-1, the complete variable domain is DVKVTQSSRYLVKRTGEKVFLECVQDMDHENMFWYRQDPGLGLRLIYFSYDVKMKEKGDIPEGYSVSREKKERFSLILESASTNQTSMYLCASSPSGTVDYNEQFFGPGTRLTVL.

This clonotype turned up a few times. The chain combines TRBV27 with TRBJ1-6; D remains unclear. The V end lost 0 bases, the J end lost 13 bases, and 13 bases lay between the germline ends. The CDR3 length is 14 residues. Germline V gives CDR1 MNHEY, CDR2 SMNVEV (reference sequence). The CDR3 loop reads CASSLSIQSPPLHF. Written as DNA, the CDR3 is TGTGCCAGCAGTTTATCGATTCAATCTCCGCCCCTCCACTTT.

At least ten counts were recorded for this clonotype. The chain combines TRBV27 with TRBJ1-2, with D unresolved. This CDR3 region has 15 residues. Trimming removed 5 bases from V and 2 bases from J, with 15 bases in between. The germline CDR1 and CDR2 sequences are MNHEY and SMNVEV (reference sequence). The CDR3 is CASSPDPPFNYGYTF. CDR3 DNA sequence: TGTGCCAGCAGTCCCGACCCCCCCTTCAACTATGGCTACACCTTC.

This clonotype has a count of ten or more. The CDR3, as DNA: TGTGCCACCAGCAGGAATCGTGGAGGGTCTGATGGCTACACCTTC. It specifies CATSRNRGGSDGYTF. V usage is TRBV15 and J usage is TRBJ1-2, with D unclear. V was shortened by 3 bases and J by 6 bases, with 17 bases between the two germline ends. Germline V gives CDR1 LNHNV, CDR2 YYDKDF (reference sequence). The CDR3 length is 15 residues.

Ten or more counts support this clonotype. This chain links TRBV13 with TRBJ2-7, with 9 bases that match TRBD1. With V trimmed by 4 bases and J by 2 bases, 6 bases remained unmatched. The germline V gene encodes CDR1 PRHDT and CDR2 FYEKMQ (reference sequence). This CDR3 contains 15 residues. The CDR3 nucleotides are TGTGCCAGCAGCTCCAGGACAGGGGTCCCCTACGAGCAGTACTTC. Translation: CASSSRTGVPYEQYF.

Notes on this clonotype: This CDR3 is missing its conserved last phenylalanine or tryptophan, likely due to a read error. The rearrangement uses TRBV4-3 and TRBJ2-1; D is unclear. Germline-derived CDR1 and CDR2 are LGHNA and YSLEER. V shed 0 bases and J shed 0 bases, with 12 bases lying between them. The CDR3 sequence is 17 residues long. The CDR3 DNA follows: TGCGCCAGCAGCCAAGAATCGGCGCGGAGCTCCTACAATGAGCAGTTCCTC. The encoded protein is CASSQESARSSYNEQFL.

This clonotype was seen at least ten times. The chain has TRBV12-3 or TRBV12-4 and TRBJ2-7; D is perhaps TRBD2 (6 bases). The CDR3 totals 14 residues. V gave up 7 bases and J gave up 0 bases, with 13 bases separating them. The CDR3 protein is CASMVQRASYEQYF. CDR3 bases: TGTGCCAGCATGGTCCAGCGGGCCTCCTACGAGCAGTACTTC.

V usage is TRBV5-1 and J usage is TRBJ1-3; no firm D call. This CDR3 comprises 12 residues. Germline V CDR1 and CDR2: SGHRS, YFSETQ. Trimming took 4 bases from V and 0 from J, leaving 2 bases between them. This chain's CDR3 is CASSDSGNTIYF. In nucleotides, the CDR3 is TGCGCCAGCAGCGACTCTGGAAACACCATATATTTT. Full variable domain (missing parts from reference TRBV5-1 and TRBJ1-3): KAGVTQTPRYLIKTRGQQVTLSCSPISGHRSVSWYQQTPGQGLQFLFEYFSETQRNKGNFPGRFSGRQFSNSRSEMNVSTLELGDSALYLCASSDSGNTIYFGEGSWLTVV.